The 27 T cell receptor beta chains below come from one sample, sequenced in a study of T cells in Graves' hyperthyroidism and ophthalmopathy. Regions amplified from RNA transcripts were the TCR beta CDR3 regions. HTBI primers drove first-round RT-PCR of the TCR CDR3. TCRdb ran MiXCR on the multiplex PCR reads and lists one entry per CDR3 protein. The table records around 600,000 distinct CDR3 sequences, more than 13% of them present only once. The specimen was blood. The receptor set was obtained from a woman in her late teens or twenties with Graves' ophthalmopathy.

This clonotype showed up many times. This chain uses TRBV29-1 with TRBJ2-3; a possible D gene is TRBD2 (6 bases). CDR1 and CDR2 from the germline V gene are SQVTM and ANQGSEA. The V end lost 1 base, the J end lost 4 bases, and 18 bases lay between the germline ends. This CDR3 comprises 16 residues. As DNA, the CDR3 is TGCAGCGTTGAAGTGCCCCAGGGTTGGGGGGCAGATACGCAGTATTTT. This sequence encodes CSVEVPQGWGADTQYF.

This clonotype showed up just a few times. The CDR3 DNA reads TGTGCCAGCAGTGATTCAGGGCCGAATGAGCAGTTCTTC. Its translation: CASSDSGPNEQFF. V usage is TRBV25-1 and J usage is TRBJ2-1; tentatively, D is TRBD1 (5 bases). CDR1 is MGHDK and CDR2 is SYGVNS in the germline V gene. Trimming left V 3 bases short and J 7 bases short, with 10 bases between. The CDR3 is made up of 13 amino acids.

This clonotype was found many times. This chain connects TRBV25-1 to TRBJ2-7, with 16 bases identical to TRBD2. The CDR3 has 18 residues. Losses at the gene ends were 3 bases for V and 2 bases for J; bases not matched to a gene: 7. Looked up from germline, CDR1 is MGHDK and CDR2 is SYGVNS. CDR3: CASSDSTGLAGGPYEQYF. The CDR3 region has the DNA TGTGCCAGCAGTGACTCTACGGGACTAGCGGGAGGGCCCTACGAGCAGTACTTC.

This clonotype was recorded at least ten times. V and J are TRBV7-8 and TRBJ2-1, with TRBD2 matching 14 bases. This CDR3 spans 19 amino acids. Germline lookup yields CDR1 SGHVS and CDR2 FQNEAQ. The J segment lost 3 bases and the V segment lost 0 bases, leaving 7 bases of the junction unmatched. The DNA of the CDR3 is TGTGCCAGCAGCTTAGCGCGACTAGCGGGAGGGCAGTACTACAATGAGCAGTTCTTC. This gives the protein CASSLARLAGGQYYNEQFF.

This clonotype was seen many times. This rearrangement joins TRBV10-3 to TRBJ1-1, with a weak D call TRBD1 (6 bases). Between the trimmed V and J ends, which lost 2 bases and 5 bases, there was a span of 9 bases. Germline V lookup: CDR1 ENHRY, CDR2 SYGVKD. The CDR3 contains 13 residues. CDR3: CAISEKGGTEAFF. DNA of the CDR3: TGTGCCATCAGTGAGAAGGGGGGGACTGAAGCTTTCTTT.

This chain links TRBV12-3 or TRBV12-4 with TRBJ2-5, with 7 bases lining up with TRBD2. The CDR3 is made up of 15 amino acids. The V gene end was trimmed by 3 bases and the J gene end by 4 bases; junction bases not matched to a gene: 8. The CDR3 protein is CASSFSGGGRETQYF. DNA for the CDR3: TGTGCCAGCAGTTTCTCTGGGGGAGGGCGAGAGACCCAGTACTTC.

The chain employs TRBV7-6 and TRBJ2-5; unclear D gene. The CDR3 length is 18 residues. V lost 2 bases and J 1 base, leaving 20 bases between the germline ends. From germline, CDR1 is SGHVS and CDR2 FNYEAQ. This CDR3 reads CASSLTPRTTVVQETQYF. CDR3 nucleotide sequence: TGTGCCAGCAGCTTAACTCCCCGCACCACAGTTGTCCAAGAGACCCAGTACTTC. The full variable domain, rest sourced from reference TRBV7-6 and TRBJ2-5, is GAGVSQSPRYKVTKRGQDVALRCDPISGHVSLYWYRQALGQGPEFLTYFNYEAQQDKSGLPNDRFSAERPEGSISTLTIQRTEQRDSAMYRCASSLTPRTTVVQETQYFGPGTRLLVL.

This clonotype has more than one count but fewer than ten. The chain couples TRBV7-9 to TRBJ2-5, with 7 bases fitting TRBD1. The CDR3 extends over 17 amino acids. Germline V gives CDR1 SEHNR, CDR2 FQNEAQ (reference sequence). The J segment lost 0 bases and the V segment lost 2 bases, leaving 9 bases of the junction unmatched. The CDR3: CASSLIPGQRNQETQYF. The CDR3 nucleotides are TGTGCCAGCAGCTTAATCCCGGGACAGAGAAACCAAGAGACCCAGTACTTC.

This clonotype was counted a few times. The chain has TRBV7-9 and TRBJ2-4; 7 bases fit TRBD2. This CDR3 spans 14 amino acids. V shed 4 bases and J 4 bases; nucleotides not matched to a gene: 4. Per the germline V gene, CDR1 is SEHNR and CDR2 is FQNEAQ (reference sequence). The CDR3: CASSSSGGKNIQYF. CDR3 DNA sequence: TGTGCCAGCAGCTCTTCGGGGGGTAAAAACATTCAGTACTTC.

This clonotype was detected ten times or more. The genes are TRBV12-3 or TRBV12-4 and TRBJ1-1; 7 bases fit TRBD1. The CDR3 spans 17 residues. The junction had 16 bases not matched to a gene; V was cut back by 5 bases and J by 4 bases. As DNA, the CDR3 is TGTGCCAGCAGTCACCGGGACAGCCTAGTTCAGGGCACTGAAGCTTTCTTT. This encodes CASSHRDSLVQGTEAFF.

This clonotype was seen a few times. The V gene is TRBV10-3, the J gene TRBJ1-2, with 9 bases lining up with TRBD1. Germline assignment: CDR1 ENHRY and CDR2 SYGVKD. V gave up 8 bases and J gave up 3 bases; unmatched junction bases: 7. CDR3 size: 14 residues. The CDR3 sequence is CAIARRDRDYGYTF. The CDR3 nucleotides are TGTGCCATCGCGCGCCGGGACAGGGACTATGGCTACACCTTC.

This clonotype showed up many times. V usage is TRBV18 and J usage is TRBJ2-7; the match to TRBD2 covers 7 bases. Trimming removed 2 bases from V and 7 bases from J; junction bases left unmatched: 11. Germline-derived CDR1 and CDR2 are KGHSH and LQKENI. The CDR3 spans 15 residues. CDR3 in amino acids: CASSPTASGMEEQYF. The CDR3 DNA sequence: TGTGCCAGCTCACCAACGGCTAGCGGTATGGAAGAGCAGTACTTC.

This clonotype was counted ten times or more. The chain has TRBV12-3 or TRBV12-4 and TRBJ1-1; possibly TRBD1 for D (5 bases). The CDR3 has 13 residues. Trimming left V 9 bases short and J 5 bases short, with 16 bases between. CDR3 protein: CASGARRETEAFF. In DNA, the CDR3 is TGTGCCAGTGGGGCCCGAAGGGAAACTGAAGCTTTCTTT.

This clonotype showed up many times. V gene TRBV7-2 combines with J gene TRBJ2-5; D gene unclear. This CDR3 spans 11 amino acids. Germline assignment: CDR1 SGHTA and CDR2 FQGNSA. Between the trimmed V and J ends, which lost 5 bases and 3 bases, there was a span of 4 bases. CDR3 coding DNA: TGTGCCAGCAGCCGTAAAGAGACCCAGTACTTC. It yields the protein CASSRKETQYF. Full variable domain (rest looked up from reference TRBV7-2 and TRBJ2-5): GAGVSQSPSNKVTEKGKDVELRCDPISGHTALYWYRQSLGQGLEFLIYFQGNSAPDKSGLPSDRFSAERTGGSVSTLTIQRTQQEDSAVYLCASSRKETQYFGPGTRLLVL.

The genes are TRBV7-2 and TRBJ1-2; D gene unclear. The germline V and J ends were trimmed by 1 base and 4 bases, with 13 bases remaining between them. The germline gives CDR1 SGHTA, CDR2 FQGNSA. This CDR3 spans 15 amino acids. The CDR3 protein is CASSLEGRSAYGYTF. The DNA of the CDR3 is TGTGCCAGCAGCTTAGAGGGCAGATCAGCCTATGGCTACACCTTC.

V is TRBV19 and J is TRBJ2-2, with TRBD1 identical over 8 bases. V lost 7 bases to trimming and J lost 4 bases; unmatched junction nucleotides: 5. The CDR3 length is 14 residues. Germline values: CDR1 LNHDA, CDR2 SQIVND (reference sequence). The CDR3 protein is CASTPTGGTGELFF. DNA for the CDR3: TGTGCCAGTACCCCCACAGGGGGCACCGGGGAGCTGTTTTTT. The complete variable domain, with remaining parts taken from reference TRBV19 and TRBJ2-2, reads DGGITQSPKYLFRKEGQNVTLSCEQNLNHDAMYWYRQDPGQGLRLIYYSQIVNDFQKGDIAEGYSVSREKKESFPLTVTSAQKNPTAFYLCASTPTGGTGELFFGEGSRLTVL.

This clonotype was recorded a few times. Being one base from a much bigger clone, this may be a read error. The chain employs TRBV18 and TRBJ2-3; D is ambiguous. Germline assignment: CDR1 KGHSH and CDR2 LQKENI. This CDR3 comprises 15 residues. Trimming cost V 0 bases and J 5 bases, with 12 bases left between them. The CDR3 DNA reads TGTGCCAGCTCACCACCGAGTATGAGCGTAGATACGCAGTATTTT. This translates into CASSPPSMSVDTQYF.

This clonotype was found many times. The CDR3 loop reads CASTTGAGNYGYTF. For the CDR3, the DNA is TGTGCCAGTACCACAGGGGCAGGGAACTATGGCTACACCTTC. This chain links TRBV19 with TRBJ1-2; 7 bases line up with TRBD1. CDR3 size: 14 residues. The germline V gene has CDR1 LNHDA and CDR2 SQIVND (reference sequence). The trim removed 7 bases at V and 2 bases at J, leaving 7 bases unmatched.

This clonotype was counted ten times or more. V usage is TRBV27 and J usage is TRBJ2-7, with TRBD1 identical over 9 bases. This CDR3 spans 14 amino acids. From germline, CDR1 is MNHEY and CDR2 SMNVEV (reference sequence). V lost 6 bases to trimming and J lost 3 bases; unmatched junction nucleotides: 6. The CDR3 nucleotides read TGTGCCAGCAGCCCCGGGACAGGGTACTACGAGCAGTACTTC. Translating gives CASSPGTGYYEQYF.

The chain recombines TRBV18 with TRBJ2-3; 9 bases are a match to TRBD1. The J segment lost 3 bases and the V segment lost 8 bases, leaving 12 bases of the junction unmatched. This CDR3 spans 16 amino acids. CDR1 KGHSH and CDR2 LQKENI come from the germline V gene. CDR3 in amino acids: CASPSGQGIRTDTQYF. The CDR3 region has the DNA TGTGCCAGCCCATCAGGACAGGGGATTCGAACAGATACGCAGTATTTT.

This clonotype was counted many times. The chain uses TRBV27 and TRBJ2-1; D possibly corresponds to TRBD1 (5 bases). V lost 6 bases and J 1 base, leaving 16 bases between the germline ends. The CDR3 contains 16 residues. Germline V lookup: CDR1 MNHEY, CDR2 SMNVEV (reference sequence). CDR3 nucleotides: TGTGCCAGCAGCCCCCGGGCAGGGTGGTCCTACAATGAGCAGTTCTTC. This encodes CASSPRAGWSYNEQFF.

The chain couples TRBV15 to TRBJ1-3; no clear D. There are 15 residues in the CDR3. The germline V gene encodes CDR1 LNHNV and CDR2 YYDKDF (reference sequence). Trimming shortened V by 0 bases and J by 0 bases, and 6 bases separated the two germline ends. The CDR3 coding sequence is TGTGCCACCAGCAGAGATAGGCCCTCTGGAAACACCATATATTTT. Its protein is CATSRDRPSGNTIYF.

This clonotype was seen at least ten times. The V gene is TRBV15, the J gene TRBJ2-3; possible D gene TRBD2, 6 bases. The CDR3 sequence is 18 residues long. Germline CDR1 is LNHNV and CDR2 is YYDKDF (reference sequence). V dropped 0 bases and J dropped 0 bases, with 16 bases sitting between them. Written as DNA, the CDR3 is TGTGCCACCAGCAGAGATGAGGGTGCGGGAACTAGCACAGATACGCAGTATTTT. Protein: CATSRDEGAGTSTDTQYF.

This clonotype turned up a few times. The CDR3 DNA reads TGCGCCAGCAGCTTGGGATCGCGGGGTGCGAACACCGGGGAGCTGTTTTTT. Its protein is CASSLGSRGANTGELFF. V gene TRBV5-1 combines with J gene TRBJ2-2; tentative D call: TRBD2 (6 bases). Germline V CDR1 and CDR2: SGHRS, YFSETQ. This CDR3 has 17 amino acids. The V end lost 0 bases, the J end lost 0 bases, and 12 bases lay between the germline ends.

This clonotype was recorded a few times. This chain uses TRBV20-1 with TRBJ1-5; 9 bases fit TRBD1. The CDR3 spans 18 residues. Unmatched junction bases numbered 17, after V lost 4 bases and J lost 4 bases. Germline V gene data show CDR1 as DFQATT and CDR2 as SNEGSKA (reference sequence). The CDR3 sequence: CSAKPGQGPLSGNQPQHF. CDR3 nucleotide sequence: TGCAGTGCTAAACCGGGACAGGGTCCTTTGAGTGGGAATCAGCCCCAGCATTTT.

This clonotype was seen at least ten times. CDR3 in amino acids: CASSPGGEIEPQHF. DNA of the CDR3: TGTGCCAGCAGTCCAGGGGGCGAAATTGAGCCCCAGCATTTT. The chain links TRBV28 to TRBJ1-5; 8 bases map to TRBD1. The J segment lost 8 bases and the V segment lost 5 bases, leaving 8 bases of the junction unmatched. Germline V gene lookup returns CDR1 MDHEN and CDR2 SYDVKM. The CDR3 length is 14 residues.

This clonotype occurred a few times. The rearrangement links TRBV7-9 to TRBJ1-6; unclear D gene. The CDR3 has 14 residues. V was pared by 0 bases and J by 12 bases, with 12 bases between. Germline V gene data show CDR1 as SEHNR and CDR2 as FQNEAQ (reference sequence). CDR3 loop: CASSLASSGRPLHF. Written as DNA, the CDR3 is TGTGCCAGCAGCTTAGCGTCCTCGGGCAGACCCCTCCACTTT.